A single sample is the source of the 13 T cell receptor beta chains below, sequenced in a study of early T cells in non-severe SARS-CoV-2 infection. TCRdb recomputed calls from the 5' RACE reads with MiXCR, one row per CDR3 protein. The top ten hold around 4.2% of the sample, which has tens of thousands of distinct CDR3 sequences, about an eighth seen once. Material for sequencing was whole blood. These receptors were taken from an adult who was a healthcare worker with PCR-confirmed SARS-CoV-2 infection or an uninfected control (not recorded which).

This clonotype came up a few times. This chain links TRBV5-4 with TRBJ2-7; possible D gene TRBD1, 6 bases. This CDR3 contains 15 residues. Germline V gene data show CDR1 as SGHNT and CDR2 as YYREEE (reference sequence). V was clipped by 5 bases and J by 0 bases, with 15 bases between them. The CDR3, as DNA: TGTGCCAGCAGTGTCCCCGGGACAACCTCCTACGAGCAGTACTTC. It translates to CASSVPGTTSYEQYF.

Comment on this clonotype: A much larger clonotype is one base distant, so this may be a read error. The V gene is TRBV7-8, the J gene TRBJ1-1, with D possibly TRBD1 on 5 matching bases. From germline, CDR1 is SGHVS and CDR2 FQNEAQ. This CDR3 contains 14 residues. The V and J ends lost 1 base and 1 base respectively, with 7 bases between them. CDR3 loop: CASSLDTGNTEAFF. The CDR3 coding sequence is TGTGCCAGCAGCTTAGACACAGGGAACACTGAAGCTTTCTTT.

The CDR3 loop reads CASALSGANVLTF. Here the CDR3 DNA reads TGTGCCAGCGCGCTCTCTGGGGCCAACGTCCTGACTTTC. V gene TRBV7-3 combines with J gene TRBJ2-6, with D unclear. The germline V gene has CDR1 SGHTA and CDR2 FQGTGA. V gave up 8 bases and J gave up 0 bases, with 5 bases separating them. The CDR3 is made up of 13 amino acids.

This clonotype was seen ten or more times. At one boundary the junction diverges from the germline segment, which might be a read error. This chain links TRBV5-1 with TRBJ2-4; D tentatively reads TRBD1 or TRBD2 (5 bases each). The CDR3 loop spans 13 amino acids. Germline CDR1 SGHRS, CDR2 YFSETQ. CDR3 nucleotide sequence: TGCGCCAGCAGCTACCGGGACCCGCGCGACGGGTCCTTC. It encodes CASSYRDPRDGSF.

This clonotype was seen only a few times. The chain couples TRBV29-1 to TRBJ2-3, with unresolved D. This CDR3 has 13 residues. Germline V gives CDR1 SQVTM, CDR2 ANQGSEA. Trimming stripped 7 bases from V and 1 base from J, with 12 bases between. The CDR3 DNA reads TGCAGCGCCGACCCGAGAGGCACAGATACGCAGTATTTT. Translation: CSADPRGTDTQYF.

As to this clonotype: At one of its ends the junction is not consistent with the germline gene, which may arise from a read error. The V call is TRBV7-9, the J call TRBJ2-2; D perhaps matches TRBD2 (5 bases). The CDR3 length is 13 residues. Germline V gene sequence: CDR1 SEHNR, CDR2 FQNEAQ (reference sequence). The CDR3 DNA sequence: TGTGCCAGCAGCTTCGGGAACGCCGGGGAGCTGTTTTTT. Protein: CASSFGNAGELFF. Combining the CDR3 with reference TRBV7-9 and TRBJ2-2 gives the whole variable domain DTGVSQNPRHKITKRGQNVTFRCDPISEHNRLYWYRQTLGQGPEFLTYFQNEAQLEKSRLLSDRFSAERPKGSFSTLEIQRTEQGDSAMYLCASSFGNAGELFFGEGSRLTVL.

The CDR3 spells CASRTGFQETQYF. For the CDR3, the DNA is TGTGCCAGCAGAACAGGGTTCCAAGAGACCCAGTACTTC. The V and J genes are TRBV6-2 or TRBV6-3 and TRBJ2-5, with D possibly TRBD1 on 6 matching bases. The CDR3 contains 13 residues. Trimming removed 6 bases from V and 1 base from J, with 9 bases in between. CDR1 and CDR2 from the germline V gene are MNHEY and SVGEGT.

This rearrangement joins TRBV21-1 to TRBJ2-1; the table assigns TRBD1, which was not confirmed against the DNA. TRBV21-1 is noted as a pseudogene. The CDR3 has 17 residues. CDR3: CASSNHWTGEGDNEQFF. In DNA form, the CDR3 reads TGTGCCAGCAGCAATCACTGGACAGGGGAAGGGGACAATGAGCAGTTCTTC.

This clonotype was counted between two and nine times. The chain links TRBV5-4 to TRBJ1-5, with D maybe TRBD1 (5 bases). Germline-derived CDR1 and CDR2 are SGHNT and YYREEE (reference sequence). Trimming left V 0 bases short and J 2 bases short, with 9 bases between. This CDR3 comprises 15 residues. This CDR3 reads CASSLGGSRNQPQHF. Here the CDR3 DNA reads TGTGCCAGCAGCTTGGGGGGGTCTCGCAATCAGCCCCAGCATTTT.

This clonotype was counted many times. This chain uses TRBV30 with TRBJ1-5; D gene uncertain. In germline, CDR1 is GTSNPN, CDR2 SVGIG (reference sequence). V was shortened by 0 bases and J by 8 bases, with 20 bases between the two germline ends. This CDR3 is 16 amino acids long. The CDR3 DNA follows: TGTGCCTGGAGTGTACGAGCGGGGAGTGGAACGGAGCCCCAGCATTTT. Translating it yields CAWSVRAGSGTEPQHF.

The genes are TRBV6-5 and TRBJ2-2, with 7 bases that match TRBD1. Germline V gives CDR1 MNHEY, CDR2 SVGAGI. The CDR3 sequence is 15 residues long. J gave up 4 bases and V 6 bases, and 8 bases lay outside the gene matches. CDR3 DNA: TGTGCCAGCAGCCCGACAGGGATGAGCACCGGGGAGCTGTTTTTT. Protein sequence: CASSPTGMSTGELFF.

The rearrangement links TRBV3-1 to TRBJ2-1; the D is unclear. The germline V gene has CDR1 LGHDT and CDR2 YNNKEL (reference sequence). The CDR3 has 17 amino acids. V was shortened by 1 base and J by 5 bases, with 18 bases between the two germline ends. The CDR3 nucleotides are TGTGCCAGCAGCCAAGTTTTAGTACAGCAAACCAACAATGAGCAGTTCTTC. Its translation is CASSQVLVQQTNNEQFF.

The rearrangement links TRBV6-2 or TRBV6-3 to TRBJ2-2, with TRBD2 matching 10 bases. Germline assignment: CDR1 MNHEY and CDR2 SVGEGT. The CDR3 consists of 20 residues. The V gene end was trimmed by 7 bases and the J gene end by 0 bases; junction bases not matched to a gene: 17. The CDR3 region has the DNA TGTGCCAGCACCACTCTCGGGGGGCTAGCGGGAGATCCGAACACCGGGGAGCTGTTTTTT. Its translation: CASTTLGGLAGDPNTGELFF.